What follows are 7 T cell receptor beta chains derived from one specimen sequenced in a study of CD8 T cells in ankylosing spondylitis. Using its own MiXCR run on the 5' RACE reads, TCRdb lists one record per CDR3 protein. There are around 140,000 distinct CDR3 sequences in the sample; approximately 10% occur only once, and over 4% lies in the top ten. The sample comprised blood, either unsorted or a sorted T cell fraction (not recorded which). Receptors originate from a female donor with ankylosing spondylitis or in good health (not recorded which).

The table lists this clonotype with many counts. The rearrangement uses TRBV28 and TRBJ1-2, with 7 positions matching TRBD1. Germline lookup yields CDR1 MDHEN and CDR2 SYDVKM. V dropped 6 bases and J dropped 4; count of bases not matched to a gene: 8. This CDR3 spans 14 amino acids. DNA of the CDR3: TGTGCCAGCAGCAGGGGACAGAACTTCTATGGCTACACCTTC. It is translated as CASSRGQNFYGYTF.

In this sample, this clonotype turned up a few times. A read error is possible here, since a much larger clone lies one base away. V gene TRBV20-1 combines with J gene TRBJ2-1; D unclear. Looked up from germline, CDR1 is DFQATT and CDR2 is SNEGSKA (reference sequence). This CDR3 region has 13 residues. The ends were cut back, 4 bases at V and 6 bases at J, with 13 bases in the middle. CDR3 amino acids: CSATLLSPNEQFF. The CDR3 DNA reads as TGCAGTGCTACCCTTCTCTCGCCCAATGAGCAGTTCTTC.

This clonotype was detected ten times or more. V is TRBV14 and J is TRBJ2-1; D is possibly TRBD2 (5 bases). Per the germline V gene, CDR1 is SGHDN and CDR2 is FVKESK. This CDR3 region has 15 residues. V lost 4 bases, J lost 6 bases, and 16 bases lay in between. The CDR3: CASSRGLTFFNEQFF. Written as DNA, the CDR3 is TGTGCCAGCAGCCGCGGACTTACCTTTTTCAATGAGCAGTTCTTC.

This clonotype was seen ten or more times. The chain carries TRBV5-1 and TRBJ1-1; perhaps TRBD1 as D (6 bases). Trimming removed 4 bases at V and 4 bases at J, with 14 bases between. CDR3 length: 14 residues. Germline CDR1 and CDR2: SGHRS and YFSETQ. The CDR3 is CASSPRQEVTEAFF. DNA for the CDR3: TGCGCCAGCAGCCCTAGACAGGAGGTCACTGAAGCTTTCTTT.

This clonotype was counted a few times. The rearrangement uses TRBV24-1 and TRBJ2-3; 8 bases match TRBD2. The trim removed 1 base at V and 0 bases at J, leaving 5 bases unmatched. This CDR3 spans 17 amino acids. CDR1 is KGHDR and CDR2 is SFDVKD in the germline V gene. The CDR3 nucleotides are TGTGCCACCAGTGATTTAGGGCGGGGGGCTAGCACAGATACGCAGTATTTT. Its translation: CATSDLGRGASTDTQYF.

This clonotype was seen repeatedly, ten times or more. The chain recombines TRBV10-3 with TRBJ1-1; 7 nucleotides align to TRBD1. Germline loops: CDR1 ENHRY, CDR2 SYGVKD. With 7 bases clipped from V and 0 bases from J, the junction kept 5 bases outside the gene matches. This CDR3 comprises 14 residues. This chain's CDR3 is CAINRDSMNTEAFF. For the CDR3, the DNA is TGTGCCATCAATCGGGACAGCATGAACACTGAAGCTTTCTTT.

V gene TRBV7-8 combines with J gene TRBJ2-3; D is undetermined. Per the germline V gene, CDR1 is SGHVS and CDR2 is FQNEAQ. Trimming shortened V by 2 bases and J by 4 bases, and 7 bases separated the two germline ends. The CDR3 contains 13 residues. The CDR3 region is CASSLLPADTQYF. CDR3 sequence (DNA): TGTGCCAGCAGCTTACTCCCCGCAGATACGCAGTATTTT.